The 28 T cell receptor beta chains given below trace back to one sample, sequenced in a study of molecular identifiers for immune sequencing clone quantification. MiXCR, run by TCRdb on the PCR reads, gives a single entry per CDR3 protein. The data contain about 640,000 distinct CDR3 sequences, 20% of them singletons. Sample: naive CD8+ T cells from blood, with Jurkat cell RNA spiked in. Subset of the sample: FACS-sorted CD8+CD4-CCR7+CD45RA+ naive T cells. All receptors come from a human donor in good health. Some libraries in this study had Jurkat cell RNA spiked in.

This clonotype was picked up many times. The chain combines TRBV29-1 with TRBJ2-7; TRBD1 matches 9 bases. This CDR3 is built from 12 residues. CDR1 is SQVTM, CDR2 ANQGSEA, per germline. After removal of 4 bases from V and 3 bases from J, the junction contained 1 base not matched to a gene. CDR3 amino acids: CSVGTGVYEQYF. The CDR3 nucleotides read TGCAGCGTTGGGACAGGGGTCTACGAGCAGTACTTC.

This clonotype was detected a few times. This chain links TRBV4-1 with TRBJ1-1; no firm D call. Germline V gives CDR1 MGHRA, CDR2 YSYEKL. Trimming left V 0 bases short and J 1 base short, with 9 bases between. The CDR3 loop spans 15 amino acids. The CDR3 region has the DNA TGCGCCAGCAGCCAAGAGGGCAGCCAGAACACTGAAGCTTTCTTT. Its translation is CASSQEGSQNTEAFF.

This clonotype was detected many times. This chain connects TRBV20-1 to TRBJ2-7; D might be TRBD1 (6 bases). Deletions cut 1 base from V and 0 bases from J, with 13 bases between. The CDR3 totals 15 residues. CDR1 DFQATT and CDR2 SNEGSKA come from the germline V gene (reference sequence). CDR3 coding DNA: TGCAGTGCTAGAGTAAGGGGGAGTAGCTCCTACGAGCAGTACTTC. Encoded protein: CSARVRGSSSYEQYF.

Notes on this clonotype: A much larger clone differs by one base, so this may be a read error. Because it lacks the conserved phenylalanine or tryptophan at the end, this CDR3 is likely a read error. V is TRBV11-2 and J is TRBJ2-3, with D possibly being TRBD1 (6 bases). With 2 bases removed from V and 0 bases from J, the gap between germline ends came to 12 bases. Germline V gene data show CDR1 as SGHAT and CDR2 as FQNNGV. The CDR3 sequence is 16 residues long. CDR3 loop: CASSLLFTGSTDTQYL. CDR3 nucleotide sequence: TGTGCCAGCAGCTTACTGTTTACAGGGAGCACAGATACGCAGTATCTT.

At least ten counts were recorded for this clonotype. The gene calls are TRBV18 and TRBJ2-7; the D is unclear. CDR3 length equals 18 residues. Germline lookup yields CDR1 KGHSH and CDR2 LQKENI. The V end was cut by 0 bases, the J end by 1 base, with 19 bases between. CDR3 sequence (DNA): TGTGCCAGCTCACCACCGGCCGCAAGGGCTGTCGGTTCCTACGAGCAGTACTTC. It is translated as CASSPPAARAVGSYEQYF.

This clonotype showed up just once. This may arise from a read error, as a much more abundant clone is one base away. J is TRBJ2-1 and V is TRBV28; 12 bases agree with TRBD2. The CDR3 extends over 14 amino acids. Germline V gene sequence: CDR1 MDHEN, CDR2 SYDVKM. The CDR3 DNA reads TGTGCCAGCAGCCCCGGACTAGCGGGGACTGAGCGGTTCTTC. Protein: CASSPGLAGTERFF.

At least ten counts were recorded for this clonotype. This sequence joins TRBV7-3 and TRBJ2-3; 10 positions agree with TRBD2. The germline CDR1 and CDR2 sequences are SGHTA and FQGTGA. This CDR3 region has 16 residues. The J segment lost 5 bases and the V segment lost 5 bases, leaving 10 bases of the junction unmatched. The CDR3 sequence: CASSNTSGMLVDTQYF. CDR3 bases: TGTGCCAGCAGCAACACTAGCGGGATGTTAGTAGATACGCAGTATTTT.

This clonotype was observed a few times. Being one base from a much bigger clone, this may be a read error. The V and J genes are TRBV5-5 and TRBJ1-1, with D tentatively TRBD1 (5 bases). The germline CDR1 and CDR2 sequences are SGHKS and YYEKEE (reference sequence). CDR3 size: 12 residues. The CDR3 sequence is CASSYEDMEALF. CDR3 nucleotides: TGTGCCAGCAGCTACGAGGACATGGAAGCTCTCTTT.

This clonotype has only a few counts. The J gene is TRBJ2-3, the V gene TRBV12-3 or TRBV12-4; D ambiguous. The CDR3 consists of 14 residues. V was shortened by 3 bases and J by 4 bases, with 11 bases between the two germline ends. DNA of the CDR3: TGTGCCAGCAGTTTGACCACCTTCCCAGATACGCAGTATTTT. It is translated as CASSLTTFPDTQYF.

The chain recombines TRBV5-1 with TRBJ2-2, with D maybe TRBD2 (6 bases). Germline lookup yields CDR1 SGHRS and CDR2 YFSETQ. The V and J ends lost 5 bases and 2 bases respectively, with 16 bases between them. CDR3 length equals 16 residues. The CDR3 bases are TGCGCCAGCAGTTTCCAATGGGAGGCTAACACCGGGGAGCTGTTTTTT. It codes for CASSFQWEANTGELFF.

This clonotype was counted at least ten times. The chain is built from TRBV28 and TRBJ2-1, with D unresolved. V was cut by 4 bases and J by 3 bases, with 10 bases left in between. Germline CDR1 is MDHEN and CDR2 is SYDVKM. CDR3 length: 14 residues. CDR3 region: CASSSRPGYNEQFF. The CDR3 region has the DNA TGTGCCAGCAGTTCCCGCCCGGGCTACAATGAGCAGTTCTTC.

As concerns this clonotype: A read error may be the cause here, since a much bigger clone is one base away. The chain is built from TRBV7-8 and TRBJ1-2; no clear D gene. Germline loops: CDR1 SGHVS, CDR2 FQNEAQ. The CDR3 consists of 14 residues. With 6 bases removed from V and 4 bases from J, the gap between germline ends came to 15 bases. CDR3 in amino acids: CASRLGPSGYGYTF. The CDR3 DNA is TGTGCCAGCAGACTGGGCCCCAGTGGCTATGGCTACACCTTC.

This clonotype was counted many times. This chain connects TRBV5-6 to TRBJ2-3; D gene uncertain. The CDR3 covers 20 residues. In germline, CDR1 is SGHDT, CDR2 YYEEEE. Trimming removed 1 base at V and 2 bases at J, with 26 bases between. The CDR3 here is CASSLKVGIDLALITDTQYF. The CDR3 DNA reads as TGTGCCAGCAGCTTGAAAGTTGGTATTGACCTGGCGCTGATCACAGATACGCAGTATTTT.

The table lists this clonotype with a few counts. As DNA, the CDR3 is TGTGCCAGCAGCTTATTTGCCGGGACCCACAACACAGATACGCAGTATTTT. Translated, it gives CASSLFAGTHNTDTQYF. The chain joins TRBV5-8 to TRBJ2-3, with D perhaps assigned TRBD1 or TRBD2 (5 bases each). CDR3 length: 17 amino acids. The germline gives CDR1 SGHTS, CDR2 YDEGEE. V lost 2 bases and J 2 bases, leaving 18 bases between the germline ends. Full variable domain (outside the CDR3, taken from reference TRBV5-8 and TRBJ2-3): EAGVTQSPTHLIKTRGQQATLRCSPISGHTSVYWYQQALGLGLQFLLWYDEGEERNRGNFPPRFSGRQFPNYSSELNVNALELEDSALYLCASSLFAGTHNTDTQYFGPGTRLTVL.

At least ten counts were recorded for this clonotype. V gene TRBV4-2 combines with J gene TRBJ1-5; a weak D match, TRBD1 (6 bases). Germline loops: CDR1 LGHNA, CDR2 YNFKEQ. Trimming left V 1 base short and J 1 base short, with 11 bases between. This CDR3 spans 16 amino acids. In nucleotides, the CDR3 is TGTGCCAGCAGCCAAGCAACAGGGACGAGCAATCAGCCCCAGCATTTT. It codes for CASSQATGTSNQPQHF.

This clonotype showed up many times. The CDR3 DNA reads TGTGCCAGCAGTTGGCAGGGCGAGACAGATACGCAGTATTTT. This gives the protein CASSWQGETDTQYF. This chain joins TRBV25-1 and TRBJ2-3; a possible D gene is TRBD1 (5 bases). Trimming shortened V by 5 bases and J by 3 bases, and 12 bases separated the two germline ends. The CDR3 spans 14 residues. The V gene's germline CDR1 is MGHDK and CDR2 SYGVNS. Combining the CDR3 with reference TRBV25-1 and TRBJ2-3 gives the whole variable domain EADIYQTPRYLVIGTGKKITLECSQTMGHDKMYWYQQDPGMELHLIHYSYGVNSTEKGDLSSESTVSRIRTEHFPLTLESARPSHTSQYLCASSWQGETDTQYFGPGTRLTVL.

In its sample, this clonotype was seen a few times. V is TRBV27 and J is TRBJ2-7; TRBD1 agrees at 9 bases. Looked up from germline, CDR1 is MNHEY and CDR2 is SMNVEV (reference sequence). With V trimmed by 4 bases and J by 6 bases, 10 bases remained unmatched. The CDR3 length is 15 residues. The CDR3 bases are TGTGCCAGCAGTTCCTACCGGGACAGGGTCTCCGAGCAGTACTTC. It is translated as CASSSYRDRVSEQYF.

This clonotype was seen many times. The chain uses TRBV19 and TRBJ2-7; 11 nucleotides align to TRBD1. After removal of 3 bases from V and 3 bases from J, the junction contained 13 bases not matched to a gene. Germline assignment: CDR1 LNHDA and CDR2 SQIVND (reference sequence). CDR3 length equals 18 residues. The CDR3 spells CASSIGTGGSKFLYEQYF. The CDR3 coding sequence is TGTGCCAGTAGTATCGGGACAGGGGGAAGCAAATTTCTCTACGAGCAGTACTTC. Using reference TRBV19 and TRBJ2-7 for the parts outside the CDR3, the full variable domain is DGGITQSPKYLFRKEGQNVTLSCEQNLNHDAMYWYRQDPGQGLRLIYYSQIVNDFQKGDIAEGYSVSREKKESFPLTVTSAQKNPTAFYLCASSIGTGGSKFLYEQYFGPGTRLTVT.

In regard to this clonotype: Being one base from a much bigger clone, this may be a read error. Because it lacks the conserved phenylalanine or tryptophan at the end, this CDR3 is likely a read error. The genes are TRBV6-5 and TRBJ1-1, with 11 bases matching TRBD1. CDR3 length: 16 amino acids. CDR1 is MNHEY and CDR2 is SVGAGI in the germline V gene. After removal of 5 bases from V and 4 bases from J, the junction contained 9 bases not matched to a gene. The CDR3 nucleotides are TGTGCCAGCAGTCGGCCGGGACAGGGGGGTGGCACTGAAGCTTTCCTT. Translated: CASSRPGQGGGTEAFL.

Notes on this clonotype: This may be a read error: a much more frequent sequence differs by one nucleotide. The V gene is TRBV29-1, the J gene TRBJ2-3; maybe TRBD2 (7 bases). V was trimmed by 6 bases and J by 4 bases, leaving 17 bases between them. CDR3 length equals 14 residues. From germline, CDR1 is SQVTM and CDR2 ANQGSEA. The CDR3 DNA reads TGCAGCGTAGGCGGAGGCGGGGGCGCAGATACGCAGTATTTT. Protein: CSVGGGGGADTQYF.

This clonotype was recorded at least ten times. The chain employs TRBV19 and TRBJ1-5; D might be TRBD1 (6 bases). Per the germline V gene, CDR1 is LNHDA and CDR2 is SQIVND (reference sequence). The CDR3 extends over 15 amino acids. V was clipped by 5 bases and J by 5 bases, with 16 bases between them. CDR3 nucleotides: TGTGCCAGTAGTGGGGACATCATGGACCATCAGCCCCAGCATTTT. Translating it yields CASSGDIMDHQPQHF.

The sample holds many counts of this clonotype. The V call is TRBV5-5, the J call TRBJ2-7, with 10 bases matching TRBD1. Germline V gene data show CDR1 as SGHKS and CDR2 as YYEKEE (reference sequence). There are 15 residues in the CDR3. V was clipped by 4 bases and J by 0 bases; unmatched bases: 4. The CDR3 is CASSLGQGVSYEQYF. The DNA for the CDR3 is TGTGCCAGCAGCCTAGGACAGGGGGTCTCCTACGAGCAGTACTTC.

The rearrangement uses TRBV18 and TRBJ1-4; 10 bases are a match to TRBD1. V lost 3 bases, J lost 6 bases, and 4 bases stayed unmatched. CDR1 and CDR2 from the germline V gene are KGHSH and LQKENI. The CDR3 has 15 amino acids. This CDR3 reads CASSPQTGGDEKLFF. CDR3 DNA: TGTGCCAGCTCACCCCAGACAGGGGGCGATGAAAAACTGTTTTTT.

This clonotype was seen ten or more times. The chain carries TRBV6-5 and TRBJ1-2; D ambiguous. Germline CDR1 reads MNHEY; CDR2 reads SVGAGI. This CDR3 spans 13 amino acids. V was pared by 5 bases and J by 2 bases, with 9 bases between. The CDR3 reads CASSNHLNYGYTF. DNA of the CDR3: TGTGCCAGCAGTAATCACTTAAACTATGGCTACACCTTC.

A note on this clonotype: This sequence may be a read error, since a much larger clone differs from it by one base. The chain carries TRBV19 and TRBJ2-1; TRBD2 agrees at 13 bases. The ends lost 2 bases at V and 2 bases at J; junction bases unmatched: 0. From germline, CDR1 is LNHDA and CDR2 SQIVND (reference sequence). The CDR3 extends over 16 amino acids. The CDR3 DNA reads as TGTGCCAGTAGTATAACTAGCGGGGGGGCCTACAATGAGCAGTTCTTC. Translated, it gives CASSITSGGAYNEQFF. Using reference TRBV19 and TRBJ2-1 for the parts outside the CDR3, the full variable domain is DGGITQSPKYLFRKEGQNVTLSCEQNLNHDAMYWYRQDPGQGLRLIYYSQIVNDFQKGDIAEGYSVSREKKESFPLTVTSAQKNPTAFYLCASSITSGGAYNEQFFGPGTRLTVL.

A word on this clonotype: Just one base apart from a much larger clone, this may be a read error. The chain employs TRBV12-3 or TRBV12-4 and TRBJ2-7; tentatively, D is TRBD1 or TRBD2 (5 bases each). The CDR3 runs 14 residues. The V gene lost 6 bases and the J gene lost 2 bases, with 14 bases spanning the gap. For the CDR3, the DNA is TGTGCCAGCAGCACCGGGGCAGCTGCCTACGAGCAGTACTTC. Translated: CASSTGAAAYEQYF.

Concerning this clonotype: A clone one base away is much larger, so this may be a read error. No conserved phenylalanine or tryptophan ends this CDR3, so it is likely a read error. This rearrangement joins TRBV11-2 to TRBJ1-2; 7 bases line up with TRBD1. J was trimmed by 2 bases and V by 5 bases; bases with no gene match: 8. The CDR3 sequence is 15 residues long. The V gene's germline CDR1 is SGHAT and CDR2 FQNNGV. The DNA of the CDR3 is TGTGCCAGCAGCCCATTTCCGACAGGGAACTATGGCTACACCCTC. Translating gives CASSPFPTGNYGYTL.

A few counts support this clonotype. The chain has TRBV19 and TRBJ1-5; possible D gene TRBD1, 5 bases. V gave up 7 bases and J gave up 5 bases, with 21 bases separating them. CDR1 is LNHDA, CDR2 SQIVND, per germline (reference sequence). The CDR3 is 16 residues long. The CDR3 region is CASKVGTASMDQPQHF. The DNA of the CDR3 is TGTGCCAGTAAAGTTGGGACGGCTTCCATGGATCAGCCCCAGCATTTT.